The 17 T cell receptor beta chains given below trace back to one sample, sequenced in a study of T cell responses to AZD1222 COVID-19 vaccine. The assay was immunoSEQ multiplex PCR, and TCRdb's table has in-frame clones only and misses some. This sample carries roughly 180,000 clones, roughly nine tenths of them seen once, and the ten largest clones take approximately 1.7%. The input for sequencing was peripheral blood, taken 28 days after the second AZD1222 dose. The source of these receptors is an adult who received the AZD1222 COVID-19 vaccine.

The V and J genes are TRBV4-3 and TRBJ1-3; D may be TRBD1 (6 bases). There are 17 residues in the CDR3. Trimming pared 0 bases from V and 0 bases from J, leaving 12 bases between. From germline, CDR1 is LGHNA and CDR2 YSLEER. CDR3 DNA: TGCGCCAGCAGCCAAGATCATACAGGGATCTCTGGAAACACCATATATTTT. Protein sequence: CASSQDHTGISGNTIYF.

V is TRBV3-1 (or the pseudogene TRBV3-2) and J is TRBJ2-1; D possibly corresponds to TRBD1 (5 bases). V was clipped by 1 base and J by 1 base, with 11 bases between them. The germline V gene encodes CDR1 LGHDT and CDR2 YNNKEL (reference sequence). The CDR3 extends over 16 amino acids. In DNA, the CDR3 is TGTGCCAGCAGCCAAGTGGGGCCACTATCCTACAATGAGCAGTTCTTC. Translated: CASSQVGPLSYNEQFF.

The gene calls are TRBV5-1 and TRBJ2-5, with D unclear. The CDR3 runs 13 residues. Germline V CDR1 and CDR2: SGHRS, YFSETQ. V lost 0 bases and J lost 3, with 6 bases in between. This CDR3 reads CASSLVGEETQYF. The CDR3 DNA reads as TGCGCCAGCAGCTTGGTTGGGGAAGAGACCCAGTACTTC.

This clone is labeled as medium-sized. The rearrangement links TRBV11-2 to TRBJ2-2; D is possibly TRBD1 or TRBD2 (5 bases each). V lost 3 bases to trimming and J lost 6 bases, with 8 bases between them. The CDR3 runs to 13 residues. Germline CDR1 and CDR2: SGHAT and FQNNGV. CDR3 amino acids: CASSLGVPGELFF. The DNA for the CDR3 is TGTGCCAGCAGCTTGGGGGTACCCGGGGAGCTGTTTTTT.

With respect to this clone: Other DNA variants within this sample encode the same CDR3. The rearrangement uses TRBV5-1 and TRBJ2-1; D not resolved. Trimming took off 0 bases at V and 0 bases at J, with 7 bases between the two ends. Germline lookup yields CDR1 SGHRS and CDR2 YFSETQ. The CDR3 is 15 residues long. The CDR3 reads CASSLEASSYNEQFF. The CDR3 DNA follows: TGCGCCAGCAGCTTGGAGGCTAGCTCCTACAATGAGCAGTTCTTC.

CDR3 loop: CASSYGVSYEQYF. CDR3 DNA: TGTGCCAGCAGTTACGGGGTCTCCTACGAGCAGTACTTC. The chain is built from TRBV6-5 and TRBJ2-7; D remains ambiguous. With 2 bases removed from V and 0 bases from J, the gap between germline ends came to 5 bases. CDR3 size: 13 residues. Per the germline V gene, CDR1 is MNHEY and CDR2 is SVGAGI.

The J gene is TRBJ2-3, the V gene TRBV10-1; 14 nucleotides align to TRBD2. This CDR3 is built from 15 residues. V shed 4 bases and J 4 bases; nucleotides not matched to a gene: 1. Germline V gene lookup returns CDR1 WNHNN and CDR2 SYGVQD (reference sequence). The CDR3 DNA is TGCGCCAGCAGTGGACTAGCGGGAGGGGCAGATACGCAGTATTTT. It codes for CASSGLAGGADTQYF.

The chain is built from TRBV7-2 and TRBJ1-3, with TRBD1 matching over 7 bases. Per the germline V gene, CDR1 is SGHTA and CDR2 is FQGNSA. The CDR3 is 15 residues long. Trimming cost V 5 bases and J 7 bases; bases outside gene matches: 11. The CDR3 nucleotides are TGTGCCAGCAGCCGCCAGACAGGGAGGTTCAACACCATATATTTT. This encodes CASSRQTGRFNTIYF.

The V call is TRBV27, the J call TRBJ2-7; 13 nucleotides line up with TRBD2. V was pared by 6 bases and J by 3 bases, with 11 bases of the junction left unmatched. This CDR3 is built from 17 residues. CDR1 and CDR2 from the germline V gene are MNHEY and SMNVEV (reference sequence). This chain's CDR3 is CASSKGFGTSGNYEQYF. The DNA for the CDR3 is TGTGCCAGCAGCAAGGGATTCGGGACTAGCGGGAACTACGAGCAGTACTTC.

V is TRBV2 and J is TRBJ2-1; unclear D gene. The V end lost 6 bases, the J end lost 6 bases, and 21 bases lay between the germline ends. The CDR3 consists of 16 residues. CDR1 is SNHLY and CDR2 is FYNNEI in the germline V gene. CDR3 nucleotides: TGTGCCAGCAGCCCTATGTCACGCATTACAATCAATGAGCAGTTCTTC. Translating gives CASSPMSRITINEQFF.

The chain employs TRBV11-3 and TRBJ1-3; no reliable D call. This CDR3 has 13 residues. V lost 0 bases to trimming and J lost 4 bases, with 4 bases between them. CDR1 SGHNT and CDR2 YENEEA come from the germline V gene. The CDR3 here is CASSLDVGNTIYF. The CDR3 DNA reads TGTGCCAGCAGCTTAGACGTCGGAAACACCATATATTTT. Full variable domain (remainder filled in from reference TRBV11-3 and TRBJ1-3): EAGVVQSPRYKIIEKKQPVAFWCNPISGHNTLYWYLQNLGQGPELLIRYENEEAVDDSQLPKDRFSAERLKGVDSTLKIQPAELGDSAVYLCASSLDVGNTIYFGEGSWLTVV.

The sample holds a few counts of this clone. The J gene is TRBJ2-7, the V gene TRBV9, with TRBD1 matching 10 bases. Germline lookup yields CDR1 SGDLS and CDR2 YYNGEE. This CDR3 region has 14 residues. The J segment lost 7 bases and the V segment lost 4 bases, leaving 8 bases of the junction unmatched. In DNA, the CDR3 is TGTGCCAGCAGCCCCGGGGGACAGGGGCGGGAGCAGTACTTC. It specifies CASSPGGQGREQYF.

CDR3 nucleotides: TGTGCCAGCAGCGTAGGGGATGGCAAAAACATTCAGTACTTC. Translation: CASSVGDGKNIQYF. The chain has TRBV9 and TRBJ2-4; D is unresolved. V lost 0 bases, J lost 3 bases, and 7 bases lay in between. Germline CDR1 is SGDLS and CDR2 is YYNGEE. The CDR3 runs to 14 residues. Using reference TRBV9 and TRBJ2-4 for the parts outside the CDR3, the full variable domain is DSGVTQTPKHLITATGQRVTLRCSPRSGDLSVYWYQQSLDQGLQFLIQYYNGEERAKGNILERFSAQQFPDLHSELNLSSLELGDSALYFCASSVGDGKNIQYFGAGTRLSVL.

The chain recombines TRBV9 with TRBJ2-5; TRBD2 matches 8 bases. This CDR3 spans 14 amino acids. CDR1 is SGDLS and CDR2 is YYNGEE in the germline V gene. V lost 0 bases to trimming and J lost 4 bases; unmatched junction nucleotides: 2. The CDR3 DNA reads as TGTGCCAGCAGCGTAGAGGCGGGAGGAGAGACCCAGTACTTC. Translated, it gives CASSVEAGGETQYF.

Only one count was recorded for this clone. The gene calls are TRBV7-3 and TRBJ1-1; D is uncertain. V lost 2 bases, J lost 5 bases, and 9 bases lay in between. Germline V gene lookup returns CDR1 SGHTA and CDR2 FQGTGA. The CDR3 sequence is 13 residues long. CDR3 sequence (DNA): TGTGCCAGCAGCTTAGTCGGGGTTACTGAAGCTTTCTTT. Amino acid sequence: CASSLVGVTEAFF.

The chain employs TRBV24-1 and TRBJ2-3; D call uncertain. The V gene's germline CDR1 is KGHDR and CDR2 SFDVKD. The CDR3 has 15 amino acids. Trimming left V 2 bases short and J 0 bases short, with 8 bases between. The CDR3 DNA reads as TGTGCCACCAGTGATTGGACGGATAGCACAGATACGCAGTATTTT. Translated: CATSDWTDSTDTQYF.

V usage is TRBV7-2 and J usage is TRBJ1-2; D is possibly TRBD1 (5 bases). The V gene lost 5 bases and the J gene lost 2 bases, with 9 bases spanning the gap. Germline V lookup: CDR1 SGHTA, CDR2 FQGNSA. CDR3 size: 13 residues. CDR3 residues: CASSTQGNYGYTF. CDR3 in DNA: TGTGCCAGCAGCACCCAGGGCAACTATGGCTACACCTTC. Full variable domain (missing parts from reference TRBV7-2 and TRBJ1-2): GAGVSQSPSNKVTEKGKDVELRCDPISGHTALYWYRQSLGQGLEFLIYFQGNSAPDKSGLPSDRFSAERTGGSVSTLTIQRTQQEDSAVYLCASSTQGNYGYTFGSGTRLTVV.